Listed below are T cell receptor beta chains from one sample, sequenced in a study of blood T cell repertoires in COVID-19. The repertoire was sequenced with immunoSEQ multiplex PCR; TCRdb's copy has only in-frame clones and lacks some. The data show over 110,000 clones, around 83% seen once. Material for sequencing was peripheral blood. The origin of the receptors is a man in his 60s with active or convalescent COVID-19. Each CDR3 is given with its conserved first and last residue. The D gene is left open where the match is weak. The size field is filled for only some rows; it gives once, few, many or a size class.

clone_size d_call j_call v_call cdr3_length cdr3_nt cdr3_aa
- - TRBJ1-3 TRBV14 15 TGTGCCAGCAGACAAACAGGGTTTTTTGGAAACACCATATATTTT CASRQTGFFGNTIYF
- - TRBJ2-5 TRBV29-1 13 TGCAGCGTTGAATTTAGGGGCTATGAGACCCAGTACTTC CSVEFRGYETQYF
- - TRBJ1-5 TRBV18 18 TGTGCCAGCTCACCTTGGGTCCGAGGGAGTGGAGGCAATCAGCCCCAGCATTTT CASSPWVRGSGGNQPQHF
few - TRBJ2-6 TRBV30 17 TGTGCCTGGAGTGTACAGGGCCTACACTCTGGGGCCAACGTCCTGACTTTC CAWSVQGLHSGANVLTF
- TRBD1 TRBJ2-7 TRBV6-6 15 TGTGCCAGCAGTTACTTTCCCGGGACAGGGGGCGAGCAGTACTTC CASSYFPGTGGEQYF
few - TRBJ1-1 TRBV3-1/TRBV3-2 15 TGTGCCAGCAGCCAATATAGGCAGGAGAACACTGAAGCTTTCTTT CASSQYRQENTEAFF
- TRBD1 TRBJ2-3 TRBV9 16 TGTGCCAGCAGCGATGCCGGGACAGGGGTAACAGATACGCAGTATTTT CASSDAGTGVTDTQYF
- - TRBJ2-3 TRBV7-2 16 TGTGCCAGCAGCACATGGACATCTAAAATGACAGATACGCAGTATTTT CASSTWTSKMTDTQYF
- - TRBJ2-5 TRBV5-1 12 TGCGCCAGCAGCGAAACTCAAGAGACCCAGTACTTC CASSETQETQYF
- TRBD1 TRBJ1-2 TRBV2 14 TGTGCCAGCGGCGGGACAGGGGAATCGGGTGGCTACACCTTC CASGGTGESGGYTF
- TRBD1 TRBJ1-1 TRBV2 14 TGTGCCAGCAGTAAAGGACAGGGGATCACTGAAGCTTTCTTT CASSKGQGITEAFF
few - TRBJ2-1 TRBV10-3 13 TGTGCCATCAGTGAGAGGTTGGAGGATGAGCAGTTCTTC CAISERLEDEQFF
- - TRBJ1-4 TRBV19 15 TGTGCCAGTAGTAGACTGGACCGGGAGAATGAAAAACTGTTTTTT CASSRLDRENEKLFF
- - TRBJ1-2 TRBV11-3 17 TGTGCCAGCAGCTCGGCGACACCTTCCTTACGGCAGTATGGCTACACCTTC CASSSATPSLRQYGYTF
- - TRBJ1-2 TRBV30 12 TGTGCCTGGAGTGTACGGGTCTATGGCTACACCTTC CAWSVRVYGYTF
few - TRBJ2-4 TRBV7-9 13 TGTGCCAGCAGCGGCGGGACGAGAAACATTCAGTACTTC CASSGGTRNIQYF
- TRBD1 TRBJ1-1 TRBV19 14 TGTGCCAGTAGTGTGGACAGGGGGTGGACTGAAGCTTTCTTT CASSVDRGWTEAFF
- - TRBJ2-2 TRBV3-1/TRBV3-2 14 TGTGCCAGCAGCCAACTCGACTTCACCGGGGAGCTGTTTTTT CASSQLDFTGELFF
few TRBD1 TRBJ1-6 TRBV19 17 TGTGCCAGTAGGTCCCTTGGACAGGGTGGCTATAATTCACCCCTCCACTTT CASRSLGQGGYNSPLHF
once - TRBJ1-6 TRBV7-9 15 TGTGCCAGCAGCTTAGAAGCAGGCGCCAATTCACCCCTCCACTTT CASSLEAGANSPLHF
- - TRBJ2-1 TRBV6-5 13 TGTGCCAGCAGTTACGGGGCAGCGAATGAGCAGTTCTTC CASSYGAANEQFF
- - TRBJ1-6 TRBV4-1 13 TGCGCCAGCAGCCCGATACGGGGTTCACCCCTCCACTTT CASSPIRGSPLHF
- TRBD1 TRBJ1-2 TRBV5-6 17 TGTGCCAGCAGCTTAGAACGCCCAGGGGGCCCAAGGGATGGCTACACCTTC CASSLERPGGPRDGYTF
few TRBD2 TRBJ2-1 TRBV18 16 TGTGCCAGCTCACCGACAGGGACTAGCGAATACAATGAGCAGTTCTTC CASSPTGTSEYNEQFF
few - TRBJ1-5 TRBV6-5 13 TGTGCCAGCACCACAGGGAACAGTCAGCCCCAGCATTTT CASTTGNSQPQHF
- TRBD1 TRBJ1-2 TRBV6-5 15 TGTGCCAGCAGGGGGACAGGGGCCGCTAACTATGGCTACACCTTC CASRGTGAANYGYTF
- TRBD2 TRBJ2-5 TRBV6-5 15 TGTGCCAGCAGTTACACTAGCGGGGGGGCTGAGACCCAGTACTTC CASSYTSGGAETQYF
few TRBD2 TRBJ2-3 TRBV14 16 TGTGCCAGCGGGGAGGCTAGCGGGTTCAGCACAGATACGCAGTATTTT CASGEASGFSTDTQYF
- TRBD1 TRBJ2-2 TRBV24-1 17 TGTGCCACCAGTGATTTCGCCGGGACAGGGGTCACCGGGGAGCTGTTTTTT CATSDFAGTGVTGELFF
once - TRBJ1-5 TRBV19 17 TGTGCCAGTAGTATGAGGGTCTTGGCAACGGGCAATCAGCCCCAGCATTTT CASSMRVLATGNQPQHF
- TRBD1 TRBJ1-1 TRBV6-5 13 TGTGCCAGTCGACAGGGGATTGACACTGAAGCTTTCTTT CASRQGIDTEAFF
few TRBD1 TRBJ1-6 TRBV27 14 TGTGCCAGCAGTCCTGGACAGGAGAATTCACCCCTCCACTTT CASSPGQENSPLHF
- TRBD1 TRBJ1-4 TRBV19 17 TGTGCCAGTAGTATCGGGACAGGTCTTGCAACTAATGAAAAACTGTTTTTT CASSIGTGLATNEKLFF
- TRBD2 TRBJ2-5 TRBV24-1 19 TGTGCCACCAGTGATCCCCTAAGGGGACTAGCGGGAGGGCCAGAGACCCAGTACTTC CATSDPLRGLAGGPETQYF
- - TRBJ2-7 TRBV6-6 15 TGTGCCAGCAGTTCTGTTGAGACAAGTAACTACGAGCAGTACTTC CASSSVETSNYEQYF
- TRBD1 TRBJ2-1 TRBV6-2/TRBV6-3 16 TGTGCCAGCAGTTACGATCCGGGGACAGCCTACAATGAGCAGTTCTTC CASSYDPGTAYNEQFF
- TRBD1 TRBJ1-4 TRBV20-1 17 TGCAGTGCTAGTCAGGGGGCGACGAGATTGACTAATGAAAAACTGTTTTTT CSASQGATRLTNEKLFF
- - TRBJ1-1 TRBV6-2/TRBV6-3 14 TGTGCCAGCAGTACACAGGGCCTGAACACTGAAGCTTTCTTT CASSTQGLNTEAFF
- - TRBJ2-7 TRBV2 14 TGTGCCAGCAGTCTGTCGGTCCCCTCCTACGAGCAGTACTTC CASSLSVPSYEQYF
- TRBD1 TRBJ1-5 TRBV30 17 TGTGCCTGGAGTGGAGGGACAGCGAGTAATAGCAATCAGCCCCAGCATTTT CAWSGGTASNSNQPQHF
- - TRBJ1-1 TRBV2 15 TGTGCCAGCACTTGGACAGTACTACCCAACACTGAAGCTTTCTTT CASTWTVLPNTEAFF
- - TRBJ1-3 TRBV29-1 12 TGCAGCGTTGATGGGGGCGGAAACACCATATATTTT CSVDGGGNTIYF